This T cell receptor (beta chain) was identified during a study of Ad26.COV2.S vaccination and SARS-CoV-2 variants. Here immunoSEQ multiplex PCR was the method, and the copy in TCRdb shows in-frame clones only, minus some. The table records 380,000 or so clones, approximately 90% of them present only once. CDR3 length equals 15 residues. The germline V gene encodes CDR1 SEHNR and CDR2 FQNEAQ (reference sequence). V dropped 3 bases and J dropped 2; count of bases not matched to a gene: 3. Described treatment: over 15 received Ad26.COV2.S at low or high dose, single or two shots; roughly five received placebo; per-sample allocation not given. Vaccine and placebo recipients were sampled on day 63 after the first injection.

This receptor was identified in a person between 18 and 65 years old who received the Ad26.COV2.S COVID-19 vaccine or a placebo. The sequencing here drew on peripheral blood, taken in a trial of Ad26.COV2.S vaccine versus placebo. The V call is TRBV7-9, the J call TRBJ2-1, with 8 bases identical to TRBD1. This chain's CDR3 is CASSLQGATYNEQFF. For the CDR3, the DNA is TGTGCCAGCAGCTTGCAGGGGGCGACCTACAATGAGCAGTTCTTC.